These 23 T cell receptor beta chains originate from one sample sequenced in a study of shared clonotypes between healthy human individuals. Data came from immunoSEQ multiplex PCR; TCRdb stores just in-frame clones and leaves some out. This sample carries roughly 650,000 clones, about 97% of them seen once, and the ten largest clones take around 0.058%. The specimen sequenced was naive CD4+ T cells sorted from blood. Regarding subset: CD45RA+ positively selected. Receptor source: a woman aged 25 to 39 in good health.

The genes are TRBV15 and TRBJ2-1, with D hard to call. Trimming removed 0 bases at V and 4 bases at J, with 10 bases between. Germline CDR1 is LNHNV and CDR2 is YYDKDF (reference sequence). The CDR3 has 15 residues. This CDR3 reads CATSREITPYNEQFF. The DNA of the CDR3 is TGTGCCACCAGCAGAGAAATAACACCATACAATGAGCAGTTCTTC.

This clone was seen a single time. This chain connects TRBV5-1 to TRBJ2-7; possible D gene TRBD2, 6 bases. Germline CDR1 and CDR2: SGHRS and YFSETQ. V was trimmed by 1 base and J by 0 bases, leaving 8 bases between them. The CDR3 covers 14 residues. The DNA for the CDR3 is TGCGCCAGCAGCTTGTGGGAGGCCTCCTACGAGCAGTACTTC. Residues: CASSLWEASYEQYF.

The CDR3, as DNA: TGTGCCAGCAGTTACCGGCAGGAAACTCAGCCCCAGCATTTT. Translating gives CASSYRQETQPQHF. The chain carries TRBV6-6 and TRBJ1-5; D is ambiguous. Trimming stripped 2 bases from V and 6 bases from J, with 11 bases between. Germline-derived CDR1 and CDR2 are MNHNY and SVGAGI (reference sequence). The CDR3 has 14 amino acids.

The rearrangement links TRBV6-5 to TRBJ1-1, with a weak D call TRBD1 (6 bases). Germline V gene lookup returns CDR1 MNHEY and CDR2 SVGAGI. CDR3 length: 15 residues. V gave up 6 bases and J gave up 2 bases, with 16 bases separating them. CDR3 in DNA: TGTGCCAGCAGCCCCTCGGGACAACGAAACACTGAAGCTTTCTTT. Protein sequence: CASSPSGQRNTEAFF.

The J gene is TRBJ2-5, the V gene TRBV10-1; maybe TRBD2 (5 bases). Per the germline V gene, CDR1 is WNHNN and CDR2 is SYGVQD (reference sequence). Trimming removed 4 bases from V and 5 bases from J, with 17 bases in between. This CDR3 contains 15 residues. CDR3 in DNA: TGCGCCAGCAGTGCCGGGGTTGGATACTCGGAGACCCAGTACTTC. Its protein is CASSAGVGYSETQYF.

The rearrangement joins TRBV6-5 to TRBJ1-6; TRBD1 matches at 7 bases. The CDR3 runs to 15 residues. The germline gives CDR1 MNHEY, CDR2 SVGAGI. V lost 2 bases, J lost 8 bases, and 6 bases stayed unmatched. For the CDR3, the DNA is TGTGCCAGCAGTTACAGGGGGCGCTGGGATTCACCCCTCCACTTT. Its protein is CASSYRGRWDSPLHF.

The rearrangement joins TRBV6-1 to TRBJ2-1, with TRBD2 matching over 12 bases. CDR1 MNHNS and CDR2 SASEGT come from the germline V gene. J was trimmed by 7 bases and V by 5 bases; bases with no gene match: 3. This CDR3 is 14 amino acids long. The DNA of the CDR3 is TGTGCCAGCAGTACTAGCGGGAGGATAAATGAGCAGTTCTTC. As protein: CASSTSGRINEQFF.

This chain links TRBV30 with TRBJ2-5; 14 bases match TRBD2. CDR1 is GTSNPN and CDR2 is SVGIG in the germline V gene (reference sequence). V lost 1 base to trimming and J lost 6 bases; unmatched junction nucleotides: 10. The CDR3 extends over 17 amino acids. CDR3 loop: CAWSGGTSGRTEKTQYF. In DNA form, the CDR3 reads TGTGCCTGGAGTGGAGGGACTAGCGGGAGAACCGAAAAGACCCAGTACTTC.

This chain links TRBV28 with TRBJ2-1; D perhaps matches TRBD2 (6 bases). Trimming took off 4 bases at V and 12 bases at J, with 16 bases between the two ends. Germline V lookup: CDR1 MDHEN, CDR2 SYDVKM. The CDR3 loop spans 13 amino acids. CDR3 sequence: CASSSGTSPLQFF. The CDR3 DNA is TGTGCCAGCAGTTCCGGGACTTCCCCTCTGCAGTTCTTC.

This clone was seen just once. The genes are TRBV28 and TRBJ2-7; perhaps D is TRBD1 or TRBD2 (5 bases each). This CDR3 has 12 amino acids. Trimming pared 10 bases from V and 6 bases from J, leaving 16 bases between. Germline assignment: CDR1 MDHEN and CDR2 SYDVKM. The CDR3 sequence is CAIGTVGGEQYF. The CDR3 nucleotides read TGTGCCATCGGGACGGTCGGCGGCGAGCAGTACTTC.

The chain couples TRBV29-1 to TRBJ2-1, with 8 bases fitting TRBD2. Germline V CDR1 and CDR2: SQVTM, ANQGSEA. This CDR3 is 14 amino acids long. Trimming at V came to 6 bases and at J to 4 bases, leaving 8 bases not matched to a gene. The CDR3 sequence is CSVALTGGYNEQFF. The DNA of the CDR3 is TGCAGCGTCGCTCTGACGGGAGGGTACAATGAGCAGTTCTTC.

The chain joins TRBV5-1 to TRBJ2-2; 7 bases match TRBD2. The V gene end was trimmed by 2 bases and the J gene end by 0 bases; junction bases not matched to a gene: 1. CDR3 length equals 15 residues. The germline gives CDR1 SGHRS, CDR2 YFSETQ. The CDR3 sequence: CASSLAGTNTGELFF. The CDR3 nucleotides are TGCGCCAGCAGCTTAGCGGGGACGAACACCGGGGAGCTGTTTTTT.

CDR3 sequence: CASSPPVAGADTQYF. The DNA for the CDR3 is TGTGCCAGCTCACCACCGGTTGCTGGCGCAGATACGCAGTATTTT. The rearrangement uses TRBV18 and TRBJ2-3; D is ambiguous. This CDR3 is built from 15 residues. The germline V gene has CDR1 KGHSH and CDR2 LQKENI. V lost 0 bases and J lost 4, with 11 bases in between.

The chain links TRBV5-6 to TRBJ2-7; TRBD1 matches at 9 bases. The J segment lost 4 bases and the V segment lost 4 bases, leaving 9 bases of the junction unmatched. Germline loops: CDR1 SGHDT, CDR2 YYEEEE. The CDR3 is 15 amino acids. CDR3 coding DNA: TGTGCCAGCAGCCCGGGACAGGGAGATTTTTACGAGCAGTACTTC. Protein product: CASSPGQGDFYEQYF. Full variable domain (outside the CDR3, taken from reference TRBV5-6 and TRBJ2-7): DAGVTQSPTHLIKTRGQQVTLRCSPKSGHDTVSWYQQALGQGPQFIFQYYEEEERQRGNFPDRFSGHQFPNYSSELNVNALLLGDSALYLCASSPGQGDFYEQYFGPGTRLTVT.

This clone was seen only once. This chain joins TRBV25-1 and TRBJ2-3, with 7 bases that match TRBD2. The germline V gene encodes CDR1 MGHDK and CDR2 SYGVNS. J gave up 1 base and V 1 base, and 8 bases lay outside the gene matches. The CDR3 is 17 amino acids. The CDR3, as DNA: TGTGCCAGCAGTGAATTGGGGGGAGGGCCTGGCACAGATACGCAGTATTTT. Its protein product is CASSELGGGPGTDTQYF. Full variable domain (remainder filled in from reference TRBV25-1 and TRBJ2-3): EADIYQTPRYLVIGTGKKITLECSQTMGHDKMYWYQQDPGMELHLIHYSYGVNSTEKGDLSSESTVSRIRTEHFPLTLESARPSHTSQYLCASSELGGGPGTDTQYFGPGTRLTVL.

The chain recombines TRBV5-1 with TRBJ2-1; TRBD2 agrees at 13 bases. Unmatched junction bases numbered 9, after V lost 2 bases and J lost 7 bases. The CDR3 is 17 residues long. Germline V CDR1 and CDR2: SGHRS, YFSETQ. CDR3 loop: CASSLTSGRALGNEQFF. CDR3 bases: TGCGCCAGCAGCTTAACTAGCGGGAGGGCGTTGGGGAATGAGCAGTTCTTC.

Only a few counts were recorded for this clone. As DNA, the CDR3 is TGCGCCAGCAGCCAGGTATTTGGGCCCCAGCATTTT. Translated: CASSQVFGPQHF. This chain links TRBV4-1 with TRBJ1-5; D is ambiguous. The V end was cut by 3 bases, the J end by 9 bases, with 9 bases between. This CDR3 spans 12 amino acids. Looked up from germline, CDR1 is MGHRA and CDR2 is YSYEKL.

The V call is TRBV19, the J call TRBJ2-3; no firm D call. V lost 7 bases and J lost 2, with 22 bases in between. CDR1 LNHDA and CDR2 SQIVND come from the germline V gene (reference sequence). This CDR3 contains 17 residues. Here the CDR3 reads CASTPGSGSNLTDTQYF. The CDR3 DNA sequence: TGTGCCAGTACCCCCGGTTCTGGCTCCAACCTCACAGATACGCAGTATTTT.

This clone was detected once. This chain uses TRBV5-5 with TRBJ2-2; D is uncertain. V lost 1 base to trimming and J lost 4 bases, with 11 bases between them. This CDR3 contains 15 residues. Germline CDR1 reads SGHKS; CDR2 reads YYEKEE (reference sequence). The chain's CDR3 is CASSLSHQRTGELFF. The CDR3 DNA reads TGTGCCAGCAGCTTGAGCCACCAACGCACCGGGGAGCTGTTTTTT.

V usage is TRBV15 and J usage is TRBJ1-4, with no clear D. The length of the CDR3 is 17 residues. CDR1 and CDR2 (germline): LNHNV, YYDKDF (reference sequence). V shed 2 bases and J shed 1 base, with 14 bases lying between them. The CDR3 coding sequence is TGTGCCACCAGCAGAAGGTTCAGGTTGGGAACTAATGAAAAACTGTTTTTT. Translation: CATSRRFRLGTNEKLFF.

This clone occurred once. The chain links TRBV5-8 to TRBJ2-5; D is ambiguous. Trimming left V 1 base short and J 4 bases short, with 11 bases between. CDR1 and CDR2 from the germline V gene are SGHTS and YDEGEE. CDR3 length: 14 amino acids. CDR3 residues: CASSLLGSRETQYF. The CDR3 bases are TGTGCCAGCAGCTTGTTGGGTAGCAGAGAGACCCAGTACTTC.

The chain carries TRBV5-1 and TRBJ2-1; possibly TRBD2 for D (6 bases). The CDR3 runs 14 residues. The V and J ends lost 4 bases and 7 bases respectively, with 15 bases between them. Germline V lookup: CDR1 SGHRS, CDR2 YFSETQ. The CDR3 spells CASSATRGANEQFF. CDR3 nucleotides: TGCGCCAGCAGCGCCACTCGCGGGGCTAATGAGCAGTTCTTC.

The gene calls are TRBV7-3 and TRBJ1-1; no clear D gene. CDR1 and CDR2 (germline): SGHTA, FQGTGA. Between the trimmed V and J ends, which lost 5 bases and 6 bases, there was a span of 13 bases. The CDR3 is 13 residues long. The CDR3 is CASSPSTRAEAFF. The CDR3 DNA is TGTGCCAGCAGCCCATCCACCCGGGCTGAAGCTTTCTTT. The variable domain in full, completed from reference TRBV7-3 and TRBJ1-1, reads GAGVSQTPSNKVTEKGKYVELRCDPISGHTALYWYRQSLGQGPEFLIYFQGTGAADDSGLPNDRFFAVRPEGSVSTLKIQRTERGDSAVYLCASSPSTRAEAFFGQGTRLTVV.